Listed here are 23 T cell receptor beta chains from one sample, sequenced in a study of cytomegalovirus exposure and HLA in healthy donors. PCR amplification relied on 60 Vbeta primers (plus 13 Jbeta primers). The repertoire was sequenced with immunoSEQ multiplex PCR; TCRdb's copy has only in-frame clones and lacks some. The sample holds 100,000 or so clones, about 75% seen once. The specimen was PBMCs. Every receptor here comes from a man aged 25-40 years in good health and CMV-seropositive.

CDR3 nucleotides: TGCGCCAGCAGCCTTCGATTTTTCGGGGACACTGAAGCTTTCTTT. Residues: CASSLRFFGDTEAFF. The gene calls are TRBV4-3 and TRBJ1-1; D is uncertain. The CDR3 is 15 amino acids. Per germline, CDR1 LGHNA and CDR2 YSLEER. V lost 4 bases, J lost 3 bases, and 15 bases lay in between.

The chain recombines TRBV5-5 with TRBJ1-6; D is perhaps TRBD1 (6 bases). This CDR3 has 13 amino acids. Germline CDR1 reads SGHKS; CDR2 reads YYEKEE (reference sequence). Trimming removed 2 bases at V and 9 bases at J, with 9 bases between. The CDR3 DNA is TGTGCCAGCAGCTTTGAGGGGGTTTCACCCCTCCACTTT. Protein: CASSFEGVSPLHF.

The CDR3 coding sequence is TGTGCCAGCAGTACAGGGGCTAGCACAGATACGCAGTATTTT. Translation gives CASSTGASTDTQYF. The chain carries TRBV6-5 and TRBJ2-3; 7 bases agree with TRBD1. This CDR3 comprises 14 residues. The junction had 2 bases not matched to a gene; V was cut back by 5 bases and J by 0 bases. Germline CDR1 is MNHEY and CDR2 is SVGAGI.

This clone was counted only a few times. The gene calls are TRBV4-1 and TRBJ1-5, with D tentatively TRBD1 (6 bases). CDR1 is MGHRA and CDR2 is YSYEKL in the germline V gene. The CDR3 sequence is 15 residues long. Deletions cut 5 bases from V and 5 bases from J, with 16 bases between. The DNA of the CDR3 is TGCGCCAGCAGCGCCCAAACAGGGACGTATCAGCCCCAGCATTTT. It is translated as CASSAQTGTYQPQHF.

V is TRBV2 and J is TRBJ1-1; TRBD1 is a possible D gene (5 bases). The CDR3 spans 13 residues. Germline CDR1 and CDR2: SNHLY and FYNNEI. The V and J ends lost 9 bases and 1 base respectively, with 12 bases between them. The CDR3 region is CARGTTGNTEAFF. CDR3 in DNA: TGTGCCAGGGGAACCACAGGGAACACTGAAGCTTTCTTT. Drawing the rest from reference TRBV2 and TRBJ1-1, the complete variable domain is EPEVTQTPSHQVTQMGQEVILRCVPISNHLYFYWYRQILGQKVEFLVSFYNNEISEKSEIFDDQFSVERPDGSNFTLKIRSTKLEDSAMYFCARGTTGNTEAFFGQGTRLTVV.

CDR3 sequence (DNA): TGTGCCAGCAGCTTAGTTAGCGCCACAGATACGCAGTATTTT. Protein sequence: CASSLVSATDTQYF. The chain is built from TRBV7-6 and TRBJ2-3; D is possibly TRBD2 (5 bases). V was trimmed by 1 base and J by 2 bases, leaving 7 bases between them. CDR1 is SGHVS, CDR2 FNYEAQ, per germline. This CDR3 is built from 14 residues.

The V call is TRBV9, the J call TRBJ2-7; D is ambiguous. The CDR3 runs to 14 residues. V was trimmed by 0 bases and J by 3 bases, leaving 10 bases between them. Germline assignment: CDR1 SGDLS and CDR2 YYNGEE. The DNA of the CDR3 is TGTGCCAGCAGCGTAGGAGTGGTCGGCTACGAGCAGTACTTC. Protein: CASSVGVVGYEQYF.

This clone has just a few counts. This sequence joins TRBV19 and TRBJ2-5; D might be TRBD2 (6 bases). V shed 4 bases and J shed 4 bases, with 22 bases lying between them. The CDR3 spans 17 residues. Germline V CDR1 and CDR2: LNHDA, SQIVND (reference sequence). CDR3 in amino acids: CASSNPFGEDDRETQYF. In DNA form, the CDR3 reads TGTGCCAGTAGTAATCCCTTTGGGGAGGATGATCGAGAGACCCAGTACTTC.

The chain is built from TRBV5-4 and TRBJ1-2, with D uncertain. CDR3 size: 14 residues. The ends were cut back, 1 base at V and 1 base at J, with 8 bases in the middle. Germline V lookup: CDR1 SGHNT, CDR2 YYREEE (reference sequence). Here the CDR3 reads CASSLFRFNYGYTF. Here the CDR3 DNA reads TGTGCCAGCAGCTTGTTCAGGTTTAACTATGGCTACACCTTC.

This clone was counted only a few times. V usage is TRBV6-6 and J usage is TRBJ2-7; 8 positions match TRBD1. CDR1 is MNHNY and CDR2 is SVGAGI in the germline V gene (reference sequence). The J segment lost 5 bases and the V segment lost 1 base, leaving 4 bases of the junction unmatched. The CDR3 covers 14 residues. The CDR3, as DNA: TGTGCCAGCAGTTACTGGGACAGGAAGGACGAGCAGTACTTC. Its translation is CASSYWDRKDEQYF.

The chain has TRBV7-2 and TRBJ1-3; the D gene is possibly TRBD1 (5 bases). Per the germline V gene, CDR1 is SGHTA and CDR2 is FQGNSA. Trimming cost V 5 bases and J 0 bases, with 11 bases left between them. This CDR3 comprises 15 residues. This chain's CDR3 is CASSQQARSGNTIYF. For the CDR3, the DNA is TGTGCCAGCAGCCAACAGGCCCGCTCTGGAAACACCATATATTTT.

This sequence joins TRBV7-8 and TRBJ1-5; TRBD1 matches at 8 bases. The CDR3 covers 17 residues. Trimming took 4 bases from V and 4 from J; bases not matched to a gene: 12. Germline lookup yields CDR1 SGHVS and CDR2 FQNEAQ. The CDR3 sequence: CASSSDRVGRGNQPQHF. DNA of the CDR3: TGTGCCAGCAGCTCGGACAGGGTAGGGAGGGGGAATCAGCCCCAGCATTTT.

V is TRBV27 and J is TRBJ1-1; maybe TRBD1 (6 bases). The germline V gene has CDR1 MNHEY and CDR2 SMNVEV (reference sequence). The V end was cut by 5 bases, the J end by 1 base, with 14 bases between. The CDR3 has 15 residues. The CDR3 spells CASSPDRTWNTEAFF. The CDR3 DNA sequence: TGTGCCAGCAGTCCCGACAGGACTTGGAACACTGAAGCTTTCTTT.

About this clone: This sequence may be a read error, since a much larger clone differs from it by one base. V and J are TRBV6-4 and TRBJ2-3, with 14 bases fitting TRBD2. Germline V gene lookup returns CDR1 MRHNA and CDR2 SNTAGT. CDR3 length: 15 amino acids. The junction had 1 base not matched to a gene; V was cut back by 4 bases and J by 4 bases. The DNA for the CDR3 is TGTGCCAGCAGTGGACTAGCGGGGGGGCCAGATACGCAGTATTTT. This translates into CASSGLAGGPDTQYF.

The chain joins TRBV7-9 to TRBJ2-2, with 9 positions matching TRBD2. The CDR3 sequence is 19 residues long. Germline lookup yields CDR1 SEHNR and CDR2 FQNEAQ (reference sequence). J was trimmed by 1 base and V by 5 bases; bases with no gene match: 14. This chain's CDR3 is CASSRRGGTSGWNTGELFF. The CDR3 nucleotides are TGTGCCAGCAGCCGCAGGGGAGGTACTAGCGGGTGGAACACCGGGGAGCTGTTTTTT.

J is TRBJ2-3 and V is TRBV5-1; no reliable D call. CDR3 length equals 15 residues. Per germline, CDR1 SGHRS and CDR2 YFSETQ. Trimming removed 4 bases from V and 1 base from J, with 13 bases in between. The chain's CDR3 is CASSETGRRTDTQYF. CDR3 DNA sequence: TGCGCCAGCAGCGAGACGGGTAGACGCACAGATACGCAGTATTTT.

This clone was found once. The V call is TRBV7-8, the J call TRBJ2-6; D is undetermined. CDR3 length: 16 amino acids. Germline V gene sequence: CDR1 SGHVS, CDR2 FQNEAQ. Trimming took off 1 base at V and 2 bases at J, with 9 bases between the two ends. CDR3 sequence (DNA): TGTGCCAGCAGCTTAGGACCGCAGGCTGGGGCCAACGTCCTGACTTTC. Its protein product is CASSLGPQAGANVLTF.

This clone was picked up a small number of times. This CDR3 is also generated by other DNA sequences in the sample. The rearrangement joins TRBV15 to TRBJ1-5; 8 bases agree with TRBD1. The CDR3 extends over 16 amino acids. The J segment lost 2 bases and the V segment lost 1 base, leaving 4 bases of the junction unmatched. Germline CDR1 reads LNHNV; CDR2 reads YYDKDF (reference sequence). As DNA, the CDR3 is TGTGCCACCAGCAGAGGGGTACAGGGGGGCAATCAGCCCCAGCATTTT. It codes for CATSRGVQGGNQPQHF. The full variable domain, with the rest looked up from reference TRBV15 and TRBJ1-5, is DAMVIQNPRYQVTQFGKPVTLSCSQTLNHNVMYWYQQKSSQAPKLLFHYYDKDFNNEADTPDNFQSRRPNTSFCFLDIRSPGLGDTAMYLCATSRGVQGGNQPQHFGDGTRLSIL.

The chain has TRBV7-2 and TRBJ1-1; perhaps TRBD1 as D (6 bases). Germline lookup yields CDR1 SGHTA and CDR2 FQGNSA. Trimming stripped 5 bases from V and 6 bases from J, with 10 bases between. CDR3 length: 12 residues. CDR3 residues: CASSTYRAEAFF. CDR3 bases: TGTGCCAGCAGCACATACAGGGCTGAAGCTTTCTTT.

CDR3 sequence reads: CAWSTGQGLLEQFF. CDR3 bases: TGTGCCTGGAGTACTGGGCAGGGCCTCCTTGAGCAGTTCTTC. The rearrangement joins TRBV30 to TRBJ2-1; D might be TRBD1 (5 bases). The germline V gene encodes CDR1 GTSNPN and CDR2 SVGIG (reference sequence). This CDR3 spans 14 amino acids. V was trimmed by 2 bases and J by 9 bases, leaving 17 bases between them.

This clone was detected a few times. The rearrangement joins TRBV25-1 to TRBJ1-1; a possible D gene is TRBD1 (5 bases). The V gene lost 7 bases and the J gene lost 6 bases, with 9 bases spanning the gap. The CDR3 covers 11 residues. Germline V gives CDR1 MGHDK, CDR2 SYGVNS. The CDR3 DNA reads as TGTGCCAGCACCAGGGCCGCTGAAGCTTTCTTT. This encodes CASTRAAEAFF.

The chain joins TRBV2 to TRBJ2-5, with a tentative D call TRBD2 (5 bases). Trimming stripped 4 bases from V and 5 bases from J, with 14 bases between. Germline V lookup: CDR1 SNHLY, CDR2 FYNNEI. The CDR3 loop spans 14 amino acids. Here the CDR3 reads CASSVRGFFETQYF. CDR3 DNA sequence: TGTGCCAGCAGTGTACGGGGATTTTTTGAGACCCAGTACTTC.

The rearrangement joins TRBV7-6 to TRBJ2-5; 8 nucleotides line up with TRBD2. The J call is in doubt because the DNA end fits TRBJ2-7 better. The germline V gene encodes CDR1 SGHVS and CDR2 FNYEAQ. CDR3 size: 16 residues. The CDR3 DNA follows: TGTGCCAGCAGCTCTTACATAGGCGCCCGGGAGGGCGAGCAGTACTTC. This gives the protein CASSSYIGAREGEQYF.